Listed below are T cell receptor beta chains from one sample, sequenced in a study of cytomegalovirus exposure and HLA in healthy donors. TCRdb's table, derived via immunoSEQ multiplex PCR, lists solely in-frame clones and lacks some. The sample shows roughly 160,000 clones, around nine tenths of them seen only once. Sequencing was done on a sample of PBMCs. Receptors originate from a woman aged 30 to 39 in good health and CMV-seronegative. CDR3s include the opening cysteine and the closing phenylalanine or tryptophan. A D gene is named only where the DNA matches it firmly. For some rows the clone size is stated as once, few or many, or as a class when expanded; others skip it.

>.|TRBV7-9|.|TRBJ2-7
TGTGCCAGCAGCTCCTCCTGGTCGACATTGCAGGGTGCCGAGCAGTACTTC
CASSSSWSTLQGAEQYF
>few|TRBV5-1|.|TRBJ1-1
TGCGCCAGCAGCTTGGAGGGGCTGGGAGCTTTCTTT
CASSLEGLGAFF
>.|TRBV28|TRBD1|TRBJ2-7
TGTGCCAGCCGGGGACAGAGCTACGAGCAGTACTTC
CASRGQSYEQYF
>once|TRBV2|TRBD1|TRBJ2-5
TGTGCCAGCAGTGCCGGGACAGGGGGCTGGGAGACCCAGTACTTC
CASSAGTGGWETQYF
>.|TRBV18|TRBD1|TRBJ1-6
TGTGCCAGCTCACGGACAGGGCGGAATTCACCCCTCCACTTT
CASSRTGRNSPLHF
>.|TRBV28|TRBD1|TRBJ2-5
TGTGCCAGCAGTTCCTCAGGGGGCTCGGGGGAGACCCAGTACTTC
CASSSSGGSGETQYF
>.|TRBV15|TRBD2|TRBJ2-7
TGTGCCACCAGCAGAGTTGGGACTAGAGCCTACGAGCAGTACTTC
CATSRVGTRAYEQYF
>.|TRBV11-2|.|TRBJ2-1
TGTGCCAGCAGCTTAGTAGACTCCTACAATGAGCAGTTCTTC
CASSLVDSYNEQFF
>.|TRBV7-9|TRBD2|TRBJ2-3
TGTGCCAGCAGCTTTGGAACTGGCGGGGGGGCAGATACGCAGTATTTT
CASSFGTGGGADTQYF
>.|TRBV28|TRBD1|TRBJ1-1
TGTGCCAGCAGCCTAATACCTGGACAGGGGGGGTACACTGAAGCTTTCTTT
CASSLIPGQGGYTEAFF
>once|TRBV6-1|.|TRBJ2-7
TGTGCCAGCACCGACCCGGGGTTGTACGAGCAGTACTTC
CASTDPGLYEQYF
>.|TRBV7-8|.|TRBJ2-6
TGTGCCAGCAGCGACCGCCGGGGTGATAGCTCTGGGGCCAACGTCCTGACTTTC
CASSDRRGDSSGANVLTF
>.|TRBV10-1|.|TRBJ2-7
TGCGCCAGCACCAAGCAGGGTTTGTACGAGCAGTACTTC
CASTKQGLYEQYF
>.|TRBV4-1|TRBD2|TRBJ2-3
TGCGCCAGCAGCCAAGTGAGCGGGAACGCAGATACGCAGTATTTT
CASSQVSGNADTQYF
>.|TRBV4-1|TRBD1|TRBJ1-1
TGCGCCAGCAGCCAAGGGGGACAGGGGGCGCGAATCTCCGCCGAAGCTTTCTTT
CASSQGGQGARISAEAFF
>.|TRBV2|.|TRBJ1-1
TGTGCCAGCGCCCCAGGTAGGCCCCGGATGAACACTGAAGCTTTCTTT
CASAPGRPRMNTEAFF
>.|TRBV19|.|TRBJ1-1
TGTGCCAGTAGTATAGACAGGGTTACTGAAGCTTTCTTT
CASSIDRVTEAFF
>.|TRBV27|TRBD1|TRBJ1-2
TGTGCCAGCAGTTCAGGGACAGTCAACTATGGCTACACCTTC
CASSSGTVNYGYTF
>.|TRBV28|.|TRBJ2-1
TGTGCCGGCGGGCGGGGTGAGCAGTTCTTC
CAGGRGEQFF
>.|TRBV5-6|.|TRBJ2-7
TGTGCCAGCAGCTTAGGTGTTGGGGGCGGGTACGAGCAGTACTTC
CASSLGVGGGYEQYF
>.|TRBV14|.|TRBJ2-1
TGTGCCAGCAGCTTAGCGCTACGCTCCTACAATGAGCAGTTCTTC
CASSLALRSYNEQFF
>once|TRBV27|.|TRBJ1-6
TGTGCCAGCAGTTTAATGGCTGGCCCCCTCCACTTT
CASSLMAGPLHF
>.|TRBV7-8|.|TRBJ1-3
TGTGCCAGCAGCTTAATGGGACAAATCGCCATATATTTT
CASSLMGQIAIYF
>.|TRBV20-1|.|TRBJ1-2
TGCAGTGCTAGATCGGGGAACGGCTACACCTTC
CSARSGNGYTF
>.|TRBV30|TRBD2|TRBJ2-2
TGTGCCGGGGAGGGCCGCCACGGCGGGGAGCTGTTTTTT
CAGEGRHGGELFF
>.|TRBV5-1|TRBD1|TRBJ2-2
TGCGCCAGCAGCTACCGACAGGGTCTGACCGGGGAGCTGTTTTTT
CASSYRQGLTGELFF
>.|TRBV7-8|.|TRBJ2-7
TGTGCCAGCAGCTTAGCGCCCCCGCGGGAGCAGTACTTC
CASSLAPPREQYF
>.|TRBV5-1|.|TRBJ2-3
TGCGCCAGCAGCTTGGCCACGGCGCCGGGAGATACGCAGTATTTT
CASSLATAPGDTQYF
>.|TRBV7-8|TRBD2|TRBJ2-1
TGTGCCAGCAGCCCCCTCGGAGCGGGAGACAATGAGCAGTTCTTC
CASSPLGAGDNEQFF
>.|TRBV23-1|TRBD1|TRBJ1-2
TGCGCCAGCCCAGACAGGGTTGTAGGTGGCTACACCTTC
CASPDRVVGGYTF
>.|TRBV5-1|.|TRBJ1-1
TGCGCCAGCAGCTTGACGGTTATGAACACTGAAGCTTTCTTT
CASSLTVMNTEAFF
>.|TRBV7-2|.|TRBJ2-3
TGTGCCAGCAGCGGGGGGGCGGGGGATACGCAGTATTTT
CASSGGAGDTQYF
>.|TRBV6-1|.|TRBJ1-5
TGTGCCACCATAAACGACAGATATCAGCCCCAGCATTTT
CATINDRYQPQHF
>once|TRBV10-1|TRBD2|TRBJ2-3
TGCGCCAGCAGTGAGTCGTTTGCGGGGGGCCCTTCAGGAAAAGATACGCAGTATTTT
CASSESFAGGPSGKDTQYF
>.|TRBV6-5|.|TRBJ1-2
TGTGCCAGCAGTTATAGCCACGGGGTTAACTATGGCTACACCTTC
CASSYSHGVNYGYTF
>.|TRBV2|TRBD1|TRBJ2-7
TGTGCCAACGGGCTCGCCGGGACAGGTTCCTACGAGCAGTACTTC
CANGLAGTGSYEQYF
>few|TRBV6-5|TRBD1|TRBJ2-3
TGTGCCAGCAGCCGCTACAGGGGAGATACGCAGTATTTT
CASSRYRGDTQYF
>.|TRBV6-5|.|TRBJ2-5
TGTGCCAGCAGTTACTCGTCCGAGCAAGAGACCCAGTACTTC
CASSYSSEQETQYF
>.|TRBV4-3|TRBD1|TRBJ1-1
TGCGCCAGCAGCCAAACAACAGGGGAATACAAACCGTGGACTGAAGCTTTCTTT
CASSQTTGEYKPWTEAFF
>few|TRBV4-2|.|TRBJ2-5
TGTGCCAGCAGCCAAGAGGAGTCGGCAGAGACCCAGTACTTC
CASSQEESAETQYF
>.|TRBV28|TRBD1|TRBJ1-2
TGTGCCAGCAGTCCGATACAGGGGTCTAGGGGCTACACCTTC
CASSPIQGSRGYTF
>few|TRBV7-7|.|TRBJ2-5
TGTGCCAGCAGCCTGGACATAGTCCAAGAGACCCAGTACTTC
CASSLDIVQETQYF
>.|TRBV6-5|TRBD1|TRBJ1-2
TGTGCCAGCAGCGGCCTGACAGGGTCGAAGTATGGCTACACCTTC
CASSGLTGSKYGYTF
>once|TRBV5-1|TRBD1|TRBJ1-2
TGCGCCAGCAGCTTGGACAGGGGGCACTATGGCTACACCTTC
CASSLDRGHYGYTF
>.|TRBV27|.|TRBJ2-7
TGTGCCAGCAGTTTATCGGGGCAGGACGAGCAGTACTTC
CASSLSGQDEQYF
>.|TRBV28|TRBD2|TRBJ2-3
TGTGCCAGCAGCTCCCCGGGGATAGCGGGAGGGCCTGGGGCAGATACGCAGTATTTT
CASSSPGIAGGPGADTQYF